This T cell receptor (beta chain) was obtained from a study of neoadjuvant anti-PD-1 for oral cavity cancer. Whole-study context: Patients mostly received three to four biweekly nivolumab doses at 3 mg/kg before surgery.

These oral cavity squamous cell carcinomas were HPV-negative and locally advanced. The CDR3 covers 14 residues. Germline V CDR1 and CDR2: MGHDK, SYGVNS. Trimming took off 5 bases at V and 0 bases at J, with 10 bases between the two ends. Some clones are missing from TCRdb's copy, which holds only in-frame ones; the method was immunoSEQ multiplex PCR. The sample has fewer than 20,000 clones; about 78% are singletons. The chain has TRBV25-1 and TRBJ1-1; TRBD1 might be the D (6 bases). The clonotype originates from a person between 40 and 80 years old with oral cavity squamous cell carcinoma. This specimen was PBMCs, taken before nivolumab (anti-PD-1) treatment. CDR3 coding DNA: TGTGCCAGCAGTACAGGGATTGTGAACACTGAAGCTTTCTTT. Translated, it gives CASSTGIVNTEAFF.